This T cell receptor (beta chain) was captured in a study of blood T cell repertoires in COVID-19. Study information: The samples span acute and convalescent COVID-19 from the United States, Italy and Spain.

Trimming took 5 bases from V and 4 from J; bases not matched to a gene: 10. The CDR3 length is 16 residues. Germline CDR1 is SGHTA and CDR2 is FQGTGA. This table comes from immunoSEQ multiplex PCR, and its TCRdb copy is limited to in-frame clones, with some not included. The data show 150,000 to 200,000 clones, roughly four fifths seen once. The sequencing input was peripheral blood. V usage is TRBV7-3 and J usage is TRBJ2-1; 8 positions match TRBD2. This TCR came from a man between 60 and 70 years old with active or convalescent COVID-19. In DNA form, the CDR3 reads TGTGCCAGCAGCATATACGGGACTAGTCAATACAATGAGCAGTTCTTC. Translating gives CASSIYGTSQYNEQFF. The full variable domain, with the rest looked up from reference TRBV7-3 and TRBJ2-1, is GAGVSQTPSNKVTEKGKYVELRCDPISGHTALYWYRQSLGQGPEFLIYFQGTGAADDSGLPNDRFFAVRPEGSVSTLKIQRTERGDSAVYLCASSIYGTSQYNEQFFGPGTRLTVL.